This T cell receptor (beta chain) appears in the sequencing data of a study of lymphopenia after photon versus proton radiotherapy. Overall study results and limits: Under photons, naive T cells and diversity fell while effector/memory populations rose. Better survival with proton therapy was suggested as possible, not demonstrated.

Trimming stripped 5 bases from V and 7 bases from J, with 27 bases between. The germline V gene encodes CDR1 SGHAT and CDR2 FQNNGV. The CDR3 length is 17 residues. Produced via immunoSEQ multiplex PCR; TCRdb's table is partial and in-frame only. The table has more than 80,000 clones, around four fifths seen once. A word on this clone: Antigen unknown.

The input for sequencing was peripheral blood, taken from a patient treated with proton-based radiotherapy. This receptor was taken from a man aged 60 to 69 with pancreatic cancer. The J gene is TRBJ2-7, the V gene TRBV11-2; TRBD1 might be the D (9 bases). The DNA of the CDR3 is TGTGCCAGCAGCCGGAGGGCCACCGGGACAGGGACTAGGGAGCAGTACTTC. This sequence encodes CASSRRATGTGTREQYF.